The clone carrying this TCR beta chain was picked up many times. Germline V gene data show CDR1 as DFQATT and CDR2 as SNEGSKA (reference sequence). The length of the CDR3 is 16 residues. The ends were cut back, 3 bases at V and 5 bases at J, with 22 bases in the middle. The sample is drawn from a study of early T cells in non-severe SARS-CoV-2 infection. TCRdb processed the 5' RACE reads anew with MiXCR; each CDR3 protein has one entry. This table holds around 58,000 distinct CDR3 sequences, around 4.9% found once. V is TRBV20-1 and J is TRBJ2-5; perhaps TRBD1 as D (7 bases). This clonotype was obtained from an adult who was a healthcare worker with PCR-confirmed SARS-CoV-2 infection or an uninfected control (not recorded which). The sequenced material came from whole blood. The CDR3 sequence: CSASPSGQGGQETQYF. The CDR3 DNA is TGCAGTGCTAGCCCCTCAGGTCAGGGGGGTCAGGAGACCCAGTACTTC.